This TCR beta chain was identified during a study of blood T cell repertoires in COVID-19. About the research overall: Some COVID-19 samples were acute and others convalescent; all came from the United States, Italy and Spain. PBMCs, B-cell-depleted T cells, or T cells were the source of the cDNA or gDNA that made up the material.

In the authors' workflow: Reference gene primer amplification gave estimated nucleated cell counts. Sequencing used immunoSEQ multiplex PCR; TCRdb keeps in-frame clones, though not all of them. The V and J calls and the clone size are those of that table, but D and trimming were determined from the DNA. Here the sample spans just over 95,000 clones, 82% being singletons. The V gene's germline CDR1 is MGHRA and CDR2 YSYEKL. This CDR3 has 16 residues. V lost 4 bases to trimming and J lost 0 bases, with 14 bases between them. A few counts support this clone. The specimen was peripheral blood. The chain has TRBV4-1 and TRBJ2-3; D might be TRBD1 (6 bases). The clonotype comes from a man older than 75 with acute or convalescent COVID-19. The CDR3 reads CASSLLIQGSTDTQYF. The CDR3 coding sequence is TGCGCCAGCAGCCTCCTAATACAGGGTAGCACAGATACGCAGTATTTT.